These 19 T cell receptor beta chains share one sample of origin, sequenced in a study of blood T cell repertoires in COVID-19. Only in-frame clones appear in the TCRdb table, and some are missing; sequencing was by immunoSEQ multiplex PCR. The table has some 150,000 clones, around four fifths seen once; the top ten hold about 1.4%. Specimen: peripheral blood. All receptors derive from a human donor in a cohort sampled during active COVID-19.

There are a few counts of this clone. The J gene is TRBJ2-5, the V gene TRBV6-5; TRBD2 matches at 8 bases. The V segment lost 9 bases and the J segment 3 bases; nucleotides outside the gene matches: 12. The CDR3 covers 15 residues. Germline loops: CDR1 MNHEY, CDR2 SVGAGI. The CDR3: CASSQRGREEETQYF. DNA of the CDR3: TGTGCCAGTTCTCAGCGGGGGAGGGAGGAAGAGACCCAGTACTTC.

The chain joins TRBV7-9 to TRBJ2-7; perhaps TRBD2 as D (6 bases). CDR1 and CDR2 from the germline V gene are SEHNR and FQNEAQ (reference sequence). The CDR3 sequence is 15 residues long. V lost 5 bases and J lost 2, with 16 bases in between. The CDR3 DNA sequence: TGTGCCAGCAGCCCCGGGGGAGGTTCTCCCTACGAGCAGTACTTC. This encodes CASSPGGGSPYEQYF.

The gene calls are TRBV12-3 or TRBV12-4 and TRBJ2-1; D is undetermined. This CDR3 has 13 amino acids. V was pared by 6 bases and J by 9 bases, with 15 bases between. Here the CDR3 reads CASSPLSPGEQFF. CDR3 DNA: TGTGCCAGCAGCCCCTTGAGTCCTGGTGAGCAGTTCTTC.

The J gene is TRBJ2-3, the V gene TRBV6-5, with 8 nucleotides matching TRBD2. The CDR3 covers 15 residues. Germline lookup yields CDR1 MNHEY and CDR2 SVGAGI. Germline trimming cut 5 bases from V and 3 bases from J; bases unmatched to any gene: 7. The CDR3 loop reads CASSSLAGTTDTQYF. CDR3 DNA sequence: TGTGCCAGCAGTAGTTTAGCGGGAACAACAGATACGCAGTATTTT.

Here the CDR3 DNA reads TGCGCCAGCAGCCTCCAACAGGGGGCGAATAATTCACCCCTCCACTTT. Translation: CASSLQQGANNSPLHF. The chain employs TRBV4-1 and TRBJ1-6; 9 bases align to TRBD1. The CDR3 runs to 16 residues. Per germline, CDR1 MGHRA and CDR2 YSYEKL. V shed 4 bases, J shed 5 bases, and the junction held 6 bases outside the gene matches.

The chain couples TRBV13 to TRBJ1-1; D call uncertain. Between the trimmed V and J ends, which lost 7 bases and 6 bases, there was a span of 18 bases. Per germline, CDR1 PRHDT and CDR2 FYEKMQ (reference sequence). This CDR3 comprises 14 residues. The CDR3 region has the DNA TGTGCCAGCACCATAGGGTCGGGAGCCTCTGAAGCTTTCTTT. This sequence encodes CASTIGSGASEAFF.

The V gene is TRBV3-1 (or the pseudogene TRBV3-2), the J gene TRBJ2-2; 9 bases map to TRBD2. The CDR3 is made up of 16 amino acids. The V gene's germline CDR1 is LGHDT and CDR2 YNNKEL (reference sequence). V shed 4 bases and J 1 base; nucleotides not matched to a gene: 4. The CDR3 region has the DNA TGTGCCAGCAGCCTTACTAGCGGGTGGAACACCGGGGAGCTGTTTTTT. This encodes CASSLTSGWNTGELFF.

The chain has TRBV7-9 and TRBJ1-6; possible D gene TRBD1, 5 bases. This CDR3 has 15 residues. CDR1 and CDR2 from the germline V gene are SEHNR and FQNEAQ (reference sequence). The V gene lost 2 bases and the J gene lost 7 bases, with 12 bases spanning the gap. The DNA of the CDR3 is TGTGCCAGCAGCTTAAGTAGTCAGGGAAATTCACCCCTCCACTTT. It translates to CASSLSSQGNSPLHF.

J is TRBJ2-3 and V is TRBV9; D not certain. CDR1 is SGDLS and CDR2 is YYNGEE in the germline V gene. CDR3 length: 13 residues. V dropped 0 bases and J dropped 10 bases, with 12 bases sitting between them. The CDR3 reads CASSVVGSPAQYF. The CDR3 nucleotides are TGTGCCAGCAGCGTAGTGGGCTCACCAGCGCAGTATTTT.

This chain connects TRBV19 to TRBJ2-1, with 8 bases lining up with TRBD1. The trim removed 5 bases at V and 2 bases at J, leaving 11 bases unmatched. The CDR3 contains 17 residues. Germline V lookup: CDR1 LNHDA, CDR2 SQIVND (reference sequence). The CDR3 spells CASSSTGGSAPYNEQFF. The CDR3 region has the DNA TGTGCCAGTAGTTCCACAGGGGGTTCCGCTCCCTACAATGAGCAGTTCTTC.

This chain joins TRBV28 and TRBJ2-3; D unclear. CDR3 length equals 12 residues. CDR1 MDHEN and CDR2 SYDVKM come from the germline V gene. V was pared by 2 bases and J by 12 bases, with 12 bases between. CDR3 in amino acids: CASSLLSLPQYF. The CDR3 bases are TGTGCCAGCAGTTTACTTAGCCTCCCCCAGTATTTT.

This clone was recorded only once. The genes are TRBV14 and TRBJ1-4, with unresolved D. This CDR3 spans 16 amino acids. V shed 1 base and J shed 0 bases, with 9 bases lying between them. Germline CDR1 and CDR2: SGHDN and FVKESK. The CDR3 reads CASSQGSPSTNEKLFF. CDR3 coding DNA: TGTGCCAGCAGCCAAGGGAGCCCGTCAACTAATGAAAAACTGTTTTTT.

V is TRBV11-2 and J is TRBJ2-7; tentatively, D is TRBD2 (6 bases). V gave up 5 bases and J gave up 3 bases, with 17 bases separating them. Germline CDR1 reads SGHAT; CDR2 reads FQNNGV. The CDR3 covers 15 residues. The CDR3 DNA follows: TGTGCCAGCAGCCGCTCTGTGGGGGAGGACTACGAGCAGTACTTC. Amino acids: CASSRSVGEDYEQYF.

This chain links TRBV23-1 with TRBJ2-7; D might be TRBD1 (6 bases). TRBV23-1 is an open reading frame whose function is uncertain. The CDR3 has 12 residues. V was pared by 9 bases and J by 6 bases, with 15 bases between. The CDR3 region is CASWTDPGEQYF. In DNA form, the CDR3 reads TGCGCCAGTTGGACAGACCCGGGCGAGCAGTACTTC.

V usage is TRBV4-1 and J usage is TRBJ2-1, with 9 nucleotides matching TRBD1. The germline V gene encodes CDR1 MGHRA and CDR2 YSYEKL. The CDR3 has 14 amino acids. With 3 bases clipped from V and 7 bases from J, the junction kept 4 bases outside the gene matches. In DNA form, the CDR3 reads TGCGCCAGCAGCCAGTCGGACAGGGGTAATGAGCAGTTCTTC. Translated: CASSQSDRGNEQFF.

This clone showed up just a few times. The chain links TRBV30 to TRBJ2-2; D not certain. The V and J ends lost 3 bases and 6 bases respectively, with 11 bases between them. Germline V gene data show CDR1 as GTSNPN and CDR2 as SVGIG (reference sequence). The CDR3 runs to 13 residues. CDR3 in DNA: TGTGCCTGGAGAATTAGCTCCGCCGGGGAGCTGTTTTTT. Translation: CAWRISSAGELFF. The complete variable domain, with remaining parts taken from reference TRBV30 and TRBJ2-2, reads SQTIHQWPATLVQPVGSPLSLECTVEGTSNPNLYWYRQAAGRGLQLLFYSVGIGQISSEVPQNLSASRPQDRQFILSSKKLLLSDSGFYLCAWRISSAGELFFGEGSRLTVL.

The rearrangement joins TRBV12-5 to TRBJ2-1; 7 bases align to TRBD2. The CDR3 length is 13 residues. After removal of 8 bases from V and 4 bases from J, the junction contained 5 bases not matched to a gene. Per the germline V gene, CDR1 is LGHNT and CDR2 is FRNRAP. CDR3 residues: CASTGGFYNEQFF. CDR3 nucleotides: TGTGCTAGTACGGGAGGTTTTTACAATGAGCAGTTCTTC.

The chain employs TRBV10-3 and TRBJ2-1; 11 bases match TRBD2. The length of the CDR3 is 16 residues. From germline, CDR1 is ENHRY and CDR2 SYGVKD. V shed 0 bases and J 5 bases; nucleotides not matched to a gene: 3. The CDR3 reads CAISESGLAGNNEQFF. The CDR3 DNA is TGTGCCATCAGTGAGTCCGGACTAGCGGGTAACAATGAGCAGTTCTTC.

This clone was found once. The rearrangement links TRBV18 to TRBJ1-5; maybe TRBD1 (6 bases). Trimming stripped 4 bases from V and 9 bases from J, with 22 bases between. Germline V lookup: CDR1 KGHSH, CDR2 LQKENI. The CDR3 contains 16 residues. CDR3: CASSLGTPSSFPPQHF. CDR3 nucleotides: TGTGCCAGCTCACTCGGGACACCCTCTTCCTTCCCGCCCCAGCATTTT.